This T cell receptor (beta chain) was identified in a study of T cell changes during pregnancy in multiple sclerosis. This clone was detected only once. Sequencing used immunoSEQ multiplex PCR; TCRdb keeps in-frame clones, though not all of them. The sample lists about 70,000 clones, 92% occurring once. This clonotype was sampled from a female donor with multiple sclerosis, enrolled in a pregnancy study. The specimen comprised peripheral blood, sampled after pregnancy.

The CDR3 bases are TGTGCCAGCTCCCCCGGACTAGCGGGGATGGTATACGAGCAGTACTTC. Translating gives CASSPGLAGMVYEQYF. The chain is built from TRBV18 and TRBJ2-7, with 12 bases fitting TRBD2. CDR1 is KGHSH, CDR2 LQKENI, per germline. Losses at the gene ends were 6 bases for V and 4 bases for J; bases not matched to a gene: 10. This CDR3 region has 16 residues. The full variable domain, completed using reference TRBV18 and TRBJ2-7, is NAGVMQNPRHLVRRRGQEARLRCSPMKGHSHVYWYRQLPEEGLKFMVYLQKENIIDESGMPKERFSAEFPKEGPSILRIQQVVRGDSAAYFCASSPGLAGMVYEQYFGPGTRLTVT.